Below, 21 T cell receptor beta chains from the same sample are listed, as sequenced in a study of tumor-infiltrating lymphocytes in localized non-small cell lung cancer. The data were produced by immunoSEQ multiplex PCR, yet TCRdb's version contains in-frame clones alone and is incomplete. The data hold around 15,000 clones, with 70% to 80% observed a single time. Sequencing was done on a sample of lung tumor tissue. These receptors all come from a human donor with non-small cell lung cancer.

The chain uses TRBV10-3 and TRBJ1-5; D remains unclear. The V gene's germline CDR1 is ENHRY and CDR2 SYGVKD. The CDR3 is 14 residues long. Deletions cut 7 bases from V and 0 bases from J, with 10 bases between. CDR3 loop: CAITPDASNQPQHF. CDR3 bases: TGTGCCATCACCCCTGACGCTAGCAATCAGCCCCAGCATTTT.

This clone has just a few counts. V is TRBV7-9 and J is TRBJ2-7, with 9 bases matching TRBD1. This CDR3 has 16 residues. Per germline, CDR1 SEHNR and CDR2 FQNEAQ (reference sequence). Trimming removed 4 bases from V and 2 bases from J; junction bases left unmatched: 9. The CDR3 is CASSSRPGQGPYEQYF. The CDR3 coding sequence is TGTGCCAGCAGCTCCCGTCCGGGACAGGGACCCTACGAGCAGTACTTC.

The chain carries TRBV19 and TRBJ2-1; the D is unclear. This CDR3 comprises 16 residues. From germline, CDR1 is LNHDA and CDR2 SQIVND (reference sequence). Trimming cost V 5 bases and J 13 bases, with 27 bases left between them. This chain's CDR3 is CASSSVLGQESLIQFF. The CDR3, as DNA: TGTGCCAGTAGTTCAGTGCTCGGGCAAGAATCCCTCATCCAGTTCTTC.

This clone is classed as large. The chain employs TRBV12-2 and TRBJ1-3. TRBV12-2 is annotated as a pseudogene. This CDR3 is 15 amino acids long. CDR3: CASRLPRFYGNTIYF. In DNA, the CDR3 is TGTGCAAGTCGCTTGCCGAGGTTTTATGGAAACACCATATATTTT.

The chain uses TRBV5-1 and TRBJ2-1, with TRBD2 matching over 14 bases. CDR3 length: 15 amino acids. Looked up from germline, CDR1 is SGHRS and CDR2 is YFSETQ. V lost 3 bases to trimming and J lost 7 bases; unmatched junction nucleotides: 3. CDR3 DNA sequence: TGCGCCAGCAGCTCGGGACTAGCGGGAGCGAATGAGCAGTTCTTC. Translated, it gives CASSSGLAGANEQFF.

This clone was detected only a few times. The chain couples TRBV5-6 to TRBJ2-7, with D perhaps TRBD1 (6 bases). CDR1 and CDR2 from the germline V gene are SGHDT and YYEEEE. The CDR3 runs to 13 residues. V was clipped by 4 bases and J by 6 bases, with 14 bases between them. The CDR3 spells CASSATQGSEQYF. CDR3 coding DNA: TGTGCCAGCAGCGCAACACAGGGCTCCGAGCAGTACTTC.

The V and J genes are TRBV11-2 and TRBJ2-7; D uncertain. The CDR3 extends over 15 amino acids. The V gene's germline CDR1 is SGHAT and CDR2 FQNNGV. Trimming took 1 base from V and 5 from J, leaving 15 bases between them. CDR3: CASSLAGPPLHEQYF. The CDR3, as DNA: TGTGCCAGCAGCTTAGCTGGGCCCCCTCTACACGAGCAGTACTTC.

This clone qualifies as medium-sized. The rearrangement links TRBV6-5 to TRBJ1-1, with D possibly TRBD1 on 5 matching bases. V shed 6 bases and J shed 1 base, with 12 bases lying between them. The CDR3 is 14 amino acids. Per germline, CDR1 MNHEY and CDR2 SVGAGI. CDR3 amino acids: CASRRQHSNTEAFF. Here the CDR3 DNA reads TGTGCCAGCAGGCGACAGCACTCGAACACTGAAGCTTTCTTT.

The chain joins TRBV6-1 to TRBJ1-2; 8 nucleotides line up with TRBD1. The CDR3 contains 14 residues. Germline loops: CDR1 MNHNS, CDR2 SASEGT. Trimming took 6 bases from V and 5 from J; bases not matched to a gene: 8. The DNA of the CDR3 is TGTGCCAGCAGCGGACAGGGCCTGGGGTATGGCTACACCTTC. This sequence encodes CASSGQGLGYGYTF.

This rearrangement joins TRBV5-4 to TRBJ2-1, with 7 nucleotides matching TRBD2. CDR1 is SGHNT, CDR2 YYREEE, per germline (reference sequence). V dropped 3 bases and J dropped 0; count of bases not matched to a gene: 15. This CDR3 contains 19 residues. The CDR3 here is CASSSVPGGYWSSYNEQFF. Written as DNA, the CDR3 is TGTGCCAGCAGCTCCGTCCCGGGGGGATACTGGAGCTCCTACAATGAGCAGTTCTTC. Full variable domain (outside the CDR3, taken from reference TRBV5-4 and TRBJ2-1): ETGVTQSPTHLIKTRGQQVTLRCSSQSGHNTVSWYQQALGQGPQFIFQYYREEENGRGNFPPRFSGLQFPNYSSELNVNALELDDSALYLCASSSVPGGYWSSYNEQFFGPGTRLTVL.

The V gene is TRBV5-1, the J gene TRBJ2-5, with D tentatively TRBD2 (6 bases). The ends were cut back, 0 bases at V and 4 bases at J, with 7 bases in the middle. Germline values: CDR1 SGHRS, CDR2 YFSETQ. The CDR3 is made up of 13 amino acids. The CDR3: CASSLGGVETQYF. Written as DNA, the CDR3 is TGCGCCAGCAGCTTGGGGGGGGTAGAGACCCAGTACTTC. Looking up the rest from reference TRBV5-1 and TRBJ2-5 gives the full variable domain: KAGVTQTPRYLIKTRGQQVTLSCSPISGHRSVSWYQQTPGQGLQFLFEYFSETQRNKGNFPGRFSGRQFSNSRSEMNVSTLELGDSALYLCASSLGGVETQYFGPGTRLLVL.

CDR3 in DNA: TGTGCCAGCAGCAGGGGACAGACTAACTATGGCTACACCTTC. Protein: CASSRGQTNYGYTF. The chain links TRBV6-1 to TRBJ1-2; TRBD1 agrees at 7 bases. V was clipped by 6 bases and J by 0 bases; unmatched bases: 4. The CDR3 is 14 amino acids. Looked up from germline, CDR1 is MNHNS and CDR2 is SASEGT.

The chain recombines TRBV27 with TRBJ2-1; no firm D call. The V end was cut by 4 bases, the J end by 4 bases, with 17 bases between. The CDR3 has 16 amino acids. Germline values: CDR1 MNHEY, CDR2 SMNVEV (reference sequence). The CDR3 DNA reads TGTGCCAGCAGTTCCCCCTTGTCTCAGGATTACAATGAGCAGTTCTTC. This sequence encodes CASSSPLSQDYNEQFF.

This chain links TRBV5-4 with TRBJ2-1, with TRBD2 identical over 10 bases. CDR1 and CDR2 from the germline V gene are SGHNT and YYREEE (reference sequence). The ends lost 5 bases at V and 7 bases at J; junction bases unmatched: 3. The CDR3 is 13 amino acids. The CDR3 sequence: CASRLAGSNEQFF. The CDR3 DNA reads TGTGCCAGCAGACTAGCGGGATCAAATGAGCAGTTCTTC.

This clone has just one count. The chain carries TRBV2 and TRBJ1-2; weak D call: TRBD1 (5 bases). The CDR3 spans 13 residues. Germline CDR1 reads SNHLY; CDR2 reads FYNNEI. V gave up 4 bases and J gave up 10 bases, with 16 bases separating them. The CDR3 DNA is TGTGCCAGCAGTGTCCAGGGCGCTATGGACTACACCTTC. The encoded protein is CASSVQGAMDYTF.

This clone showed up just a few times. This chain uses TRBV7-6 with TRBJ1-3; no definite D call. The V and J ends lost 5 bases and 0 bases respectively, with 11 bases between them. Germline lookup yields CDR1 SGHVS and CDR2 FNYEAQ. The CDR3 is 15 residues long. DNA for the CDR3: TGTGCCAGCAGCACGGGCCCGGACTCTGGAAACACCATATATTTT. Encoded protein: CASSTGPDSGNTIYF.

V is TRBV6-5 and J is TRBJ2-7; no clear D. V was trimmed by 6 bases and J by 6 bases, leaving 21 bases between them. This CDR3 is 15 amino acids long. Germline V gene lookup returns CDR1 MNHEY and CDR2 SVGAGI. The CDR3 protein is CASRVDKGLAFEQYF. The CDR3 DNA sequence: TGTGCCAGCAGAGTCGACAAGGGCCTCGCGTTCGAGCAGTACTTC.

In regard to this clone: A junction end diverges from the germline sequence, so it may reflect a read error. The genes are TRBV7-3 and TRBJ2-7; unclear D gene. The CDR3 contains 13 residues. CDR1 SGHTA and CDR2 FQGTGA come from the germline V gene. The CDR3, as DNA: TGTGCGAGCAGTAGAACGGGTACCTACGAGCAGTACTTC. It encodes CASSRTGTYEQYF.

The chain uses TRBV7-2 and TRBJ2-1; tentatively, D is TRBD2 (5 bases). This CDR3 spans 15 amino acids. V lost 5 bases, J lost 10 bases, and 21 bases lay in between. From germline, CDR1 is SGHTA and CDR2 FQGNSA. This CDR3 reads CASSPSSRGRREQFF. The CDR3 DNA follows: TGTGCCAGCAGCCCATCCAGTCGCGGGCGACGAGAGCAGTTCTTC. The full variable domain, completed using reference TRBV7-2 and TRBJ2-1, is GAGVSQSPSNKVTEKGKDVELRCDPISGHTALYWYRQSLGQGLEFLIYFQGNSAPDKSGLPSDRFSAERTGGSVSTLTIQRTQQEDSAVYLCASSPSSRGRREQFFGPGTRLTVL.

The chain couples TRBV11-3 to TRBJ2-7; no clear D gene. CDR1 and CDR2 (germline): SGHNT, YENEEA. The CDR3 has 13 amino acids. V shed 1 base and J shed 3 bases, with 7 bases lying between them. CDR3 loop: CASSLVHLYEQYF. The CDR3 DNA reads TGTGCCAGCAGCTTAGTACACCTCTACGAGCAGTACTTC.

The chain joins TRBV28 to TRBJ2-6; D is ambiguous. Germline-derived CDR1 and CDR2 are MDHEN and SYDVKM. Trimming shortened V by 3 bases and J by 0 bases, and 6 bases separated the two germline ends. This CDR3 comprises 15 residues. CDR3 region: CASSFVFSGANVLTF. In nucleotides, the CDR3 is TGTGCCAGCAGTTTTGTCTTCTCTGGGGCCAACGTCCTGACTTTC.